The 18 T cell receptor beta chains reported below all come from one sample, sequenced in a study of T-cell memory formation after mild COVID-19. TCRdb re-called the 5' RACE reads with MiXCR, one entry per CDR3 protein. The sample lists under 600,000 distinct CDR3 sequences, about 20% occurring once. Sequencing input: PBMCs or a T cell subset sorted from them (not recorded which). Receptor source: an adult woman who had mild COVID-19 (a few samples of this study predate the infection). Cell type and time point are not known.

This clonotype has only a few counts. The chain couples TRBV5-6 to TRBJ1-2, with 9 positions matching TRBD1. The CDR3 has 16 amino acids. The germline CDR1 and CDR2 sequences are SGHDT and YYEEEE. With 0 bases clipped from V and 4 bases from J, the junction kept 7 bases outside the gene matches. The CDR3 DNA reads TGTGCCAGCAGCTTGGTCCCGGGACAGGGAATCTATGGCTACACCTTC. Its protein product is CASSLVPGQGIYGYTF.

This clonotype was detected once. Germline is not matched at one junction end, which may reflect a read error. V and J are TRBV9 and TRBJ2-1; D gene uncertain. Germline lookup yields CDR1 SGDLS and CDR2 YYNGEE. The CDR3 contains 13 residues. CDR3 sequence (DNA): TGTGCCAGCCGCGTATATGACTTCAATGAGCAGTTCTTC. Translation gives CASRVYDFNEQFF.

This clonotype was seen only a few times. The CDR3 protein is CASSSSLAGAFTGELFF. CDR3 nucleotide sequence: TGTGCCAGTAGTTCGAGTCTAGCGGGGGCATTCACCGGGGAGCTGTTTTTT. This chain connects TRBV19 to TRBJ2-2; 10 bases line up with TRBD2. CDR1 is LNHDA, CDR2 SQIVND, per germline (reference sequence). J lost 4 bases, V lost 5 bases, and 10 bases had no gene match. This CDR3 contains 17 residues.

V is TRBV20-1 and J is TRBJ2-7; the D call may be TRBD1 or TRBD2 (5 bases each). V lost 6 bases and J 1 base, leaving 13 bases between the germline ends. This CDR3 is 13 amino acids long. CDR1 DFQATT and CDR2 SNEGSKA come from the germline V gene (reference sequence). CDR3 bases: TGCAGTGCCCCTCGTGGGGGTTCCTACGAGCAGTACTTC. Translating gives CSAPRGGSYEQYF.

The gene calls are TRBV19 and TRBJ1-5; 8 bases map to TRBD1. The germline V gene encodes CDR1 LNHDA and CDR2 SQIVND (reference sequence). The V segment lost 5 bases and the J segment 7 bases; nucleotides outside the gene matches: 13. The CDR3 consists of 16 residues. CDR3 nucleotide sequence: TGTGCCAGTAGTCTCCTCGGACAGGGAGGAAAACAGCCCCAGCATTTT. Its protein is CASSLLGQGGKQPQHF.

The V call is TRBV20-1, the J call TRBJ1-5; D uncertain. Per the germline V gene, CDR1 is DFQATT and CDR2 is SNEGSKA (reference sequence). The CDR3 runs to 15 residues. In DNA form, the CDR3 reads TGCAGCTCGGGCCGGGCCTCGGCGGGTAATCAGCCCCAGCATTTT. It is translated as CSSGRASAGNQPQHF.

This clonotype was counted between two and nine times. The chain carries TRBV29-1 and TRBJ1-2; 7 nucleotides agree with TRBD1. The CDR3 runs to 13 residues. Germline-derived CDR1 and CDR2 are SQVTM and ANQGSEA. V shed 3 bases and J 2 bases; nucleotides not matched to a gene: 3. The CDR3, as DNA: TGCAGCGTTGACCCGGGACAGAACTATGGCTACACCTTC. This codes for CSVDPGQNYGYTF.

V usage is TRBV5-1 and J usage is TRBJ2-7; a weak D match, TRBD1 (6 bases). Trimming cost V 0 bases and J 2 bases, with 9 bases left between them. CDR1 is SGHRS, CDR2 YFSETQ, per germline. The CDR3 is made up of 14 amino acids. This CDR3 reads CASSLVTGTYEQYF. In DNA form, the CDR3 reads TGCGCCAGCAGCTTGGTGACAGGTACCTACGAGCAGTACTTC. Filled out from reference TRBV5-1 and TRBJ2-7, the complete variable domain reads KAGVTQTPRYLIKTRGQQVTLSCSPISGHRSVSWYQQTPGQGLQFLFEYFSETQRNKGNFPGRFSGRQFSNSRSEMNVSTLELGDSALYLCASSLVTGTYEQYFGPGTRLTVT.

This CDR3 is CASSGRGSYEQYF. The CDR3 DNA is TGTGCCAGCAGCGGCCGGGGTTCCTACGAGCAGTACTTC. The chain employs TRBV6-1 and TRBJ2-7; D is perhaps TRBD2 (5 bases). The germline V gene encodes CDR1 MNHNS and CDR2 SASEGT. The CDR3 covers 13 residues. Deletions cut 6 bases from V and 1 base from J, with 10 bases between.

This clonotype was recorded a few times. The chain links TRBV15 to TRBJ2-1, with D maybe TRBD2 (7 bases). Trimming shortened V by 3 bases and J by 5 bases, and 20 bases separated the two germline ends. The CDR3 totals 17 residues. The germline V gene encodes CDR1 LNHNV and CDR2 YYDKDF (reference sequence). The chain's CDR3 is CATSRPGGLVVHNEQFF. Written as DNA, the CDR3 is TGTGCCACCAGCAGGCCCGGGGGGCTGGTCGTCCACAATGAGCAGTTCTTC.

This clonotype was seen a handful of times. The CDR3 nucleotides are TGTGCCAGCAGCTCACAGGGTTACGGCACTGAAGCTTTCTTT. Its protein product is CASSSQGYGTEAFF. This chain joins TRBV7-9 and TRBJ1-1; weak D call: TRBD1 (6 bases). Germline CDR1 is SEHNR and CDR2 is FQNEAQ (reference sequence). The CDR3 consists of 14 residues. Trimming took off 4 bases at V and 4 bases at J, with 13 bases between the two ends.

The chain employs TRBV5-1 and TRBJ2-1, with TRBD2 identical over 11 bases. V trimming: 7 bases; J trimming: 5 bases; junction bases outside the gene matches: 11. In germline, CDR1 is SGHRS, CDR2 YFSETQ. The CDR3 totals 16 residues. The CDR3 coding sequence is TGCGCCAGCTATACCGGGGTGACTAGCGGGAACAATGAGCAGTTCTTC. This translates into CASYTGVTSGNNEQFF.

The chain uses TRBV6-5 and TRBJ2-2; D not resolved. Germline V lookup: CDR1 MNHEY, CDR2 SVGAGI. V dropped 6 bases and J dropped 1 base, with 9 bases sitting between them. The CDR3 spans 14 residues. The CDR3 DNA is TGTGCCAGCAGACACATACAGAACACCGGGGAGCTGTTTTTT. Translated: CASRHIQNTGELFF.

The chain has TRBV7-9 and TRBJ1-5, with D unclear. The CDR3 has 16 amino acids. Germline V gene data show CDR1 as SEHNR and CDR2 as FQNEAQ (reference sequence). V dropped 0 bases and J dropped 5 bases, with 14 bases sitting between them. CDR3 sequence reads: CASSLAVASGHQPQHF. In DNA, the CDR3 is TGTGCCAGCAGCTTAGCAGTGGCGTCAGGCCATCAGCCCCAGCATTTT.

This clonotype has more than one count but fewer than ten. This sequence joins TRBV5-6 and TRBJ1-6; D not resolved. Trimming pared 7 bases from V and 5 bases from J, leaving 10 bases between. There are 13 residues in the CDR3. Germline assignment: CDR1 SGHDT and CDR2 YYEEEE. The CDR3 loop reads CASGYGDNSPLHF. The CDR3 DNA reads as TGTGCCAGCGGCTACGGCGATAATTCACCCCTCCACTTT. The full variable domain, rest sourced from reference TRBV5-6 and TRBJ1-6, is DAGVTQSPTHLIKTRGQQVTLRCSPKSGHDTVSWYQQALGQGPQFIFQYYEEEERQRGNFPDRFSGHQFPNYSSELNVNALLLGDSALYLCASGYGDNSPLHFGNGTRLTVT.

This clonotype was seen a few times. The rearrangement joins TRBV7-9 to TRBJ1-1; D is perhaps TRBD1 (5 bases). The length of the CDR3 is 15 residues. Germline V gene lookup returns CDR1 SEHNR and CDR2 FQNEAQ (reference sequence). V dropped 1 base and J dropped 4 bases, with 13 bases sitting between them. CDR3 sequence: CASSLDLQGSTEAFF. CDR3 sequence (DNA): TGTGCCAGCAGCTTAGATCTCCAGGGAAGCACTGAAGCTTTCTTT.

The CDR3: CASSSTGTGSSGANVLTF. The CDR3 DNA reads TGCGCCAGCAGCTCGACCGGGACAGGAAGCTCTGGGGCCAACGTCCTGACTTTC. V is TRBV5-1 and J is TRBJ2-6; TRBD1 agrees at 8 bases. Germline CDR1 and CDR2: SGHRS and YFSETQ. This CDR3 spans 18 amino acids. Germline trimming cut 3 bases from V and 0 bases from J; bases unmatched to any gene: 8.

The chain employs TRBV4-1 and TRBJ1-5, with a tentative D call TRBD1 (5 bases). The V end lost 0 bases, the J end lost 5 bases, and 11 bases lay between the germline ends. The CDR3 runs 15 residues. In germline, CDR1 is MGHRA, CDR2 YSYEKL. CDR3 nucleotides: TGCGCCAGCAGCCAAGATGGGGGGGATTATCAGCCCCAGCATTTT. This translates into CASSQDGGDYQPQHF.